The entry below gives a single T cell receptor (beta chain) sequence along with its context. Its antigen is unidentified. The data were taken from a study of T cells in tuberculosis. Turning to the study itself: Sequenced TCRs come from CD1B-GMM tetramer-binding T cells. Study findings and constraints: Active tuberculosis patients had shorter CDR3-alpha; the beta difference was nonsignificant.

On average about 100,000 T cells per donor were immunosequenced. This CDR3 comprises 17 residues. The J segment lost 4 bases and the V segment lost 4 bases, leaving 9 bases of the junction unmatched. Germline CDR1 and CDR2: SGHNT and YYREEE (reference sequence). Using immunoSEQ multiplex PCR, the repertoire was profiled, and TCRdb retains in-frame clones only, with some absent. The repertoire holds 26,000 or so clones, with 90% as singletons. The TCR originated in a donor between 5 and 29 years old with latent tuberculosis or without tuberculosis infection. Specimen: PBMCs. The V call is TRBV5-4, the J call TRBJ2-2; 11 bases map to TRBD1. The CDR3 sequence is CASSPGQGARGTGELFF. The CDR3, as DNA: TGTGCCAGCAGCCCAGGACAGGGGGCTCGTGGCACCGGGGAGCTGTTTTTT.